This TCR beta chain was obtained from a study of OX40 agonist ivuxolimab in advanced cancers. The overall study: Ivuxolimab, an antibody acting as an agonist of OX40 (CD134), was used to treat patients. Dose-escalation patients' cancers were hepatocellular carcinoma, melanoma, renal cell or head and neck cancer.

TCRdb's table, derived via immunoSEQ multiplex PCR, lists solely in-frame clones and lacks some. The table has around 44,000 clones, 75% to 90% seen once. The CDR3 consists of 13 residues. Germline V gene data show CDR1 as LNHDA and CDR2 as SQIVND (reference sequence). V shed 4 bases and J shed 0 bases, with 6 bases lying between them. The rearrangement uses TRBV19 and TRBJ1-1; D is possibly TRBD1 (5 bases). This material consisted of CD4+ or CD8+ T cells sorted from blood, taken in a trial of the OX40 agonist ivuxolimab. The sequence came from an adult with an advanced solid tumor such as melanoma, head and neck, liver or kidney cancer. The CDR3 nucleotides read TGTGCCAGTAGTACGACAGTGAACACTGAAGCTTTCTTT. This codes for CASSTTVNTEAFF. Looking up the rest from reference TRBV19 and TRBJ1-1 gives the full variable domain: DGGITQSPKYLFRKEGQNVTLSCEQNLNHDAMYWYRQDPGQGLRLIYYSQIVNDFQKGDIAEGYSVSREKKESFPLTVTSAQKNPTAFYLCASSTTVNTEAFFGQGTRLTVV.